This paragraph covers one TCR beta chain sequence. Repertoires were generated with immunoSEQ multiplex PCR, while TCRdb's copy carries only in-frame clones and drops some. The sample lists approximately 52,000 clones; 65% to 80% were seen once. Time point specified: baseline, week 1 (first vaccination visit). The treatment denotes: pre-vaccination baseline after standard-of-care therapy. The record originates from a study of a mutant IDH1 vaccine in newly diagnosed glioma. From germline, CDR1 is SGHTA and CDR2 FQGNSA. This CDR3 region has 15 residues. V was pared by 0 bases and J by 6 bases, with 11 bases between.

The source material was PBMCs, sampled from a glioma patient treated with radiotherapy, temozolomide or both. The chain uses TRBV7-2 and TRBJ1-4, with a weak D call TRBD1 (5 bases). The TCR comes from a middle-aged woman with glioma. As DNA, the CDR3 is TGTGCCAGCAGCTTAGCAGGGGCGGGCGATGAAAAACTGTTTTTT. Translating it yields CASSLAGAGDEKLFF.